These 22 T cell receptor beta chains originate from one sample sequenced in a study of identifying expanded T cells in peripheral blood. The protocol was immunoSEQ multiplex PCR, while the TCRdb copy is restricted to in-frame clones and leaves out a portion. In the table there are under 100,000 clones, 70% to 90% of which are singletons. What was sequenced was blood. These TCRs come from a person aged 18 to 75 in good health.

This clone was seen just once. V and J are TRBV5-4 and TRBJ2-7, with D possibly matching TRBD1 (6 bases). The V gene lost 4 bases and the J gene lost 3 bases, with 14 bases spanning the gap. Germline-derived CDR1 and CDR2 are SGHNT and YYREEE (reference sequence). CDR3 size: 14 residues. The CDR3 coding sequence is TGTGCCAGCAGCCCGGGACAAGGCAGCTACGAGCAGTACTTC. Translated, it gives CASSPGQGSYEQYF.

The J gene is TRBJ2-7, the V gene TRBV11-3; D ambiguous. Trimming took 5 bases from V and 4 from J, leaving 12 bases between them. The CDR3 loop spans 13 amino acids. In germline, CDR1 is SGHNT, CDR2 YENEEA. The CDR3 nucleotides are TGTGCCAGCAGCCTTGACCAGGAATACGAGCAGTACTTC. Its translation: CASSLDQEYEQYF.

The chain joins TRBV2 to TRBJ2-7, with a tentative D call TRBD1 (6 bases). CDR3 length: 14 amino acids. V lost 9 bases to trimming and J lost 0 bases, with 15 bases between them. From germline, CDR1 is SNHLY and CDR2 FYNNEI. The CDR3 sequence is CARQGPTSSYEQYF. CDR3 coding DNA: TGTGCCAGACAGGGACCGACGAGCTCCTACGAGCAGTACTTC. Looking up the rest from reference TRBV2 and TRBJ2-7 gives the full variable domain: EPEVTQTPSHQVTQMGQEVILRCVPISNHLYFYWYRQILGQKVEFLVSFYNNEISEKSEIFDDQFSVERPDGSNFTLKIRSTKLEDSAMYFCARQGPTSSYEQYFGPGTRLTVT.

Note on this clone: Other DNA sequences in the same sample also yield this CDR3. This chain links TRBV28 with TRBJ2-7; 8 bases agree with TRBD1. CDR3 size: 15 residues. From germline, CDR1 is MDHEN and CDR2 SYDVKM. V was pared by 4 bases and J by 2 bases, with 7 bases of the junction left unmatched. DNA of the CDR3: TGTGCCAGCAGTTCACCCGGGACAGGTACCTACGAGCAGTACTTC. Translated, it gives CASSSPGTGTYEQYF.

This clone was found once. V is TRBV6-5 and J is TRBJ1-5; D might be TRBD1 (6 bases). V lost 2 bases, J lost 4 bases, and 9 bases lay in between. The CDR3 totals 14 residues. Germline V gene data show CDR1 as MNHEY and CDR2 as SVGAGI. CDR3 DNA: TGTGCCAGCAGTTACGGGCAGGGGAATCAGCCCCAGCATTTT. Amino acids: CASSYGQGNQPQHF.

The V gene is TRBV6-1, the J gene TRBJ2-5; maybe TRBD1 (5 bases). The CDR3 consists of 13 residues. Germline V gene sequence: CDR1 MNHNS, CDR2 SASEGT. V was clipped by 7 bases and J by 1 base, with 10 bases between them. The CDR3 region is CASTTVTQETQYF. CDR3 nucleotides: TGTGCCAGCACGACAGTCACCCAAGAGACCCAGTACTTC.

Only one count was recorded for this clone. The V and J genes are TRBV7-9 and TRBJ2-3; 7 bases fit TRBD1. With 5 bases clipped from V and 2 bases from J, the junction kept 4 bases outside the gene matches. The CDR3 is made up of 14 amino acids. Germline loops: CDR1 SEHNR, CDR2 FQNEAQ (reference sequence). The CDR3 bases are TGTGCCAGCAGCACGGGACAGTACACAGATACGCAGTATTTT. It yields the protein CASSTGQYTDTQYF.

In its sample, this clone was seen once. This chain joins TRBV4-1 and TRBJ1-2, with D hard to call. The CDR3 is made up of 14 amino acids. CDR1 is MGHRA, CDR2 YSYEKL, per germline. Trimming shortened V by 0 bases and J by 7 bases, and 12 bases separated the two germline ends. The CDR3 DNA follows: TGCGCCAGCAGCCAAGATCCATACTCCCGTGGCTACACCTTC. Protein: CASSQDPYSRGYTF.

The V gene is TRBV11-3, the J gene TRBJ1-1; D gene uncertain. Trimming stripped 1 base from V and 10 bases from J, with 13 bases between. The germline V gene encodes CDR1 SGHNT and CDR2 YENEEA. The CDR3 has 13 residues. CDR3 in amino acids: CASSLGRAPLAFF. The DNA of the CDR3 is TGTGCCAGCAGCTTAGGGAGGGCCCCCCTAGCTTTCTTT.

J is TRBJ1-4 and V is TRBV4-3; D is ambiguous. This CDR3 spans 17 amino acids. Germline loops: CDR1 LGHNA, CDR2 YSLEER. Trimming pared 0 bases from V and 0 bases from J, leaving 11 bases between. In DNA form, the CDR3 reads TGCGCCAGCAGCCAAGAATTGGGCATAGCAACTAATGAAAAACTGTTTTTT. It translates to CASSQELGIATNEKLFF.

The chain couples TRBV5-1 to TRBJ2-3; possibly TRBD2 for D (5 bases). Trimming shortened V by 1 base and J by 6 bases, and 9 bases separated the two germline ends. The CDR3 runs 13 residues. From germline, CDR1 is SGHRS and CDR2 YFSETQ. The CDR3 sequence: CASSLTGVDTQYF. The CDR3 DNA reads TGCGCCAGCAGCTTGACCGGGGTCGATACGCAGTATTTT.

There are a few counts of this clone. The J gene is TRBJ1-1, the V gene TRBV6-1, with D perhaps matching TRBD1 (5 bases). CDR3 length: 15 amino acids. Per the germline V gene, CDR1 is MNHNS and CDR2 is SASEGT. The V and J ends lost 5 bases and 10 bases respectively, with 23 bases between them. The CDR3 here is CASSPRGRQGRLAFF. CDR3 in DNA: TGTGCCAGCAGTCCGCGAGGTCGGCAGGGACGGTTAGCTTTCTTT.

The genes are TRBV29-1 and TRBJ2-1; no clear D. The V gene lost 4 bases and the J gene lost 3 bases, with 10 bases spanning the gap. Germline V lookup: CDR1 SQVTM, CDR2 ANQGSEA. The CDR3 length is 13 residues. CDR3 nucleotides: TGCAGCGTTGTTTTTTCCCGCTACAATGAGCAGTTCTTC. It encodes CSVVFSRYNEQFF.

The rearrangement links TRBV6-5 to TRBJ1-1; 7 bases agree with TRBD1. Trimming at V came to 5 bases and at J to 10 bases, leaving 10 bases not matched to a gene. The CDR3 loop spans 13 amino acids. Germline assignment: CDR1 MNHEY and CDR2 SVGAGI. This CDR3 reads CASSLTGTRGAFF. For the CDR3, the DNA is TGTGCCAGCAGTCTGACAGGGACACGAGGAGCTTTCTTT.

Written as DNA, the CDR3 is TGTGCCAGCAGCTTAGGCCCCGGCAGGGGGCGCGCAGATACGCAGTATTTT. Its translation is CASSLGPGRGRADTQYF. The rearrangement uses TRBV7-6 and TRBJ2-3; 8 nucleotides match TRBD1. The CDR3 has 17 amino acids. The germline gives CDR1 SGHVS, CDR2 FNYEAQ. The V gene end was trimmed by 1 base and the J gene end by 4 bases; junction bases not matched to a gene: 10.

The rearrangement links TRBV10-3 to TRBJ2-7, with D possibly being TRBD1 (5 bases). Germline V CDR1 and CDR2: ENHRY, SYGVKD. Trimming removed 5 bases from V and 0 bases from J, with 17 bases in between. This CDR3 is built from 16 residues. CDR3: CAISPQGHRSSYEQYF. The CDR3 bases are TGTGCCATCAGTCCCCAAGGACACCGGAGCTCCTACGAGCAGTACTTC.

V usage is TRBV5-4 and J usage is TRBJ2-3; D is unresolved. V lost 0 bases and J 4 bases, leaving 6 bases between the germline ends. The CDR3 spans 13 residues. The V gene's germline CDR1 is SGHNT and CDR2 YYREEE (reference sequence). The CDR3: CASSLEAADTQYF. The DNA of the CDR3 is TGTGCCAGCAGCTTGGAGGCGGCAGATACGCAGTATTTT.

V and J are TRBV18 and TRBJ1-5; 9 bases match TRBD1. From germline, CDR1 is KGHSH and CDR2 LQKENI. This CDR3 has 15 residues. V shed 5 bases and J 2 bases; nucleotides not matched to a gene: 4. The CDR3 coding sequence is TGTGCCAGCTCAGACAGGGGGGTCGGCAATCAGCCCCAGCATTTT. Its translation: CASSDRGVGNQPQHF. Supplemented by reference TRBV18 and TRBJ1-5, the full variable domain reads NAGVMQNPRHLVRRRGQEARLRCSPMKGHSHVYWYRQLPEEGLKFMVYLQKENIIDESGMPKERFSAEFPKEGPSILRIQQVVRGDSAAYFCASSDRGVGNQPQHFGDGTRLSIL.

A few counts support this clone. The chain recombines TRBV30 with TRBJ2-2, with D perhaps matching TRBD2 (6 bases). Trimming took off 3 bases at V and 0 bases at J, with 8 bases between the two ends. Germline V gene lookup returns CDR1 GTSNPN and CDR2 SVGIG (reference sequence). The CDR3 contains 14 residues. The CDR3 sequence: CAWSRDSNTGELFF. The CDR3 region has the DNA TGTGCCTGGAGCCGGGACTCGAACACCGGGGAGCTGTTTTTT.

The chain uses TRBV2 and TRBJ2-1; D is unresolved. This CDR3 comprises 13 residues. The ends were cut back, 3 bases at V and 7 bases at J, with 10 bases in the middle. Looked up from germline, CDR1 is SNHLY and CDR2 is FYNNEI. CDR3 amino acids: CASSELQWNEQFF. DNA for the CDR3: TGTGCCAGCAGTGAGTTGCAATGGAATGAGCAGTTCTTC.

This clone came up once. This chain joins TRBV11-2 and TRBJ2-3; D is unresolved. The CDR3 sequence is 14 residues long. Trimming removed 3 bases from V and 2 bases from J, with 9 bases in between. Germline V lookup: CDR1 SGHAT, CDR2 FQNNGV. CDR3: CASSLGNVTDTQYF. In DNA, the CDR3 is TGTGCCAGCAGCTTGGGGAACGTCACAGATACGCAGTATTTT.

The rearrangement joins TRBV6-8 to TRBJ1-1; D remains unclear. Germline CDR1 is MNHGY and CDR2 is SAAAGT. The germline V and J ends were trimmed by 4 bases and 1 base, with 13 bases remaining between them. CDR3 length: 15 amino acids. The CDR3 DNA follows: TGTGCCAGCAGTTTACCTGCACACGAGAACACTGAAGCTTTCTTT. It translates to CASSLPAHENTEAFF.